This T cell receptor (beta chain) was documented in a study of read filtering for tumor transcriptome and immune sequencing. The CDR3 is 11 residues long. Trimming removed 7 bases at V and 0 bases at J, with 2 bases between. The germline CDR1 and CDR2 sequences are MNHNY and SVGAGI (reference sequence). The library was built from 400 to 500 ng RNA with molecular barcoded adaptors for alpha/delta and beta/gamma chains. TCRdb fed the reads into MiXCR, producing one record per CDR3 protein. The sample includes 50,000 or so distinct CDR3 sequences, 10% to 15% of them seen just once. In its sample, this clonotype was seen a few times. Its antigen is currently unknown. The study's findings and limits: Dropping single-read clonotypes raised IR-seq and RNA-seq shared-clonotype correlation.

Input material: a population of CD138-negative cells sorted from bone marrow. The clonotype originates from a donor over 35 with multiple myeloma. The rearrangement uses TRBV6-6 and TRBJ2-3; D is undetermined. CDR3 coding DNA: TGTGCCAGCACCAGCACAGATACGCAGTATTTT. The encoded protein is CASTSTDTQYF.